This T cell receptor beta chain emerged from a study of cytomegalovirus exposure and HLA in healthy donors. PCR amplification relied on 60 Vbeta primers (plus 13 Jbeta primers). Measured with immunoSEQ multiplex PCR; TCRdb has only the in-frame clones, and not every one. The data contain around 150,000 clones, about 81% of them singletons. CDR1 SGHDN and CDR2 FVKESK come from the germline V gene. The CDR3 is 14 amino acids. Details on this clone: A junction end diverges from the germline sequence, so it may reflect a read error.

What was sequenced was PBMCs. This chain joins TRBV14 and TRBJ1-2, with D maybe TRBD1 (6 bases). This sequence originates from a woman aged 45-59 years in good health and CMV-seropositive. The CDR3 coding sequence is TGTGCCAGCAGCCAAGACCAGGGGAACTACGGCTACACCTTC. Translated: CASSQDQGNYGYTF.